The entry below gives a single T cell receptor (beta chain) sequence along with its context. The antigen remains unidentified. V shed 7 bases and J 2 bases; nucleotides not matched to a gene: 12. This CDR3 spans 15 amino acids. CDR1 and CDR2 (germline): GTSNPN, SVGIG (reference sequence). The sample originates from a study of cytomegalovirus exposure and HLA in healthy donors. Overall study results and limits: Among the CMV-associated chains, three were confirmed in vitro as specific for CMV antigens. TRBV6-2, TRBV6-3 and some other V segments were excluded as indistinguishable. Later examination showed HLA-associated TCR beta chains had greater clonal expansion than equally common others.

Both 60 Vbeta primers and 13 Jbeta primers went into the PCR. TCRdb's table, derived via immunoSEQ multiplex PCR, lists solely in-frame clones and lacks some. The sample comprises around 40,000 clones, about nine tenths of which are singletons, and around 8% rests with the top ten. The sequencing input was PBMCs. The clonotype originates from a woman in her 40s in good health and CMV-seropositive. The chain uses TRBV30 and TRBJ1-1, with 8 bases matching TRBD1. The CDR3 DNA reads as TGTGCCTCGACCCGGGACAGGTCTGGCAACACTGAAGCTTTCTTT. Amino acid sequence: CASTRDRSGNTEAFF. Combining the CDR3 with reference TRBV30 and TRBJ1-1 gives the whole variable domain SQTIHQWPATLVQPVGSPLSLECTVEGTSNPNLYWYRQAAGRGLQLLFYSVGIGQISSEVPQNLSASRPQDRQFILSSKKLLLSDSGFYLCASTRDRSGNTEAFFGQGTRLTVV.